This paragraph reports one T cell receptor (beta chain). Its specificity is unknown. The germline V gene has CDR1 SGHRS and CDR2 YFSETQ. V lost 5 bases, J lost 7 bases, and 12 bases stayed unmatched. This CDR3 has 14 residues. The sample comes from a study of cytomegalovirus exposure and HLA in healthy donors. PCR primers comprised 60 Vbeta and 13 Jbeta primers. Libraries were prepared by immunoSEQ multiplex PCR; TCRdb keeps only in-frame clonotypes and omits some of them. Here the sample table reports 130,000 or so clones. Broader study findings: Researchers counted roughly 150 TCR beta chains as cytomegalovirus-associated.

Participants comprised healthy donors of bone marrow. Each donor was nominally healthy when sampled (though unrecorded immune exposures were likely). Sequencing input: PBMCs. The source of this sequence is a woman aged 55-70 years in good health and CMV-seronegative. The chain employs TRBV5-1 and TRBJ2-7, with 7 bases aligning to TRBD2. Here the CDR3 reads CASSLSGIPGEQYF. The CDR3 DNA reads TGCGCCAGCAGTTTGAGCGGGATCCCAGGGGAGCAGTACTTC.